This T cell receptor (beta chain) was found in a study of T cell repertoires in cytomegalovirus infection. Study background: Public TCR beta signature analysis indicated the presence of both CMV infection and matching HLA type.

This clonotype has at least ten counts. Its antigen is as yet unknown. Findings and caveats of the study: HLA-C-restricted CMV-specific TCR beta clonotypes were dominant in the ex vivo response.

TCRdb fed the reads into MiXCR, producing one record per CDR3 protein. Of about 310,000 distinct CDR3 sequences listed, roughly a tenth were seen once; the top ten hold approximately 2.4%. This TCR was recovered from a human donor in good health (CMV status not recorded). Some clones in this sample may be carry-over from other donors' samples. Source material: PBMCs.

CDR3 DNA: TGTGCCAGCAGCTTTCGGACGGACATGAACACTGAAGCTTTCTTT. Translating gives CASSFRTDMNTEAFF. The chain combines TRBV7-2 with TRBJ1-1, with D possibly matching TRBD1 (5 bases). V lost 3 bases to trimming and J lost 0 bases, with 11 bases between them. This CDR3 is 15 amino acids long. The germline gives CDR1 SGHTA, CDR2 FQGNSA. The full variable domain, in which reference TRBV7-2 and TRBJ1-1 provide the parts outside the CDR3, is GAGVSQSPSNKVTEKGKDVELRCDPISGHTALYWYRQSLGQGLEFLIYFQGNSAPDKSGLPSDRFSAERTGGSVSTLTIQRTQQEDSAVYLCASSFRTDMNTEAFFGQGTRLTVV.